The source of this T cell receptor beta chain is a study of breast tumors, draining lymph nodes, adjacent tissues. Study-wide findings and caveats: Tumor and nontumor repertoires were significantly more similar in luminal-like than in basal-like breast cancer.

One entry per CDR3 protein, called by TCRdb with MiXCR from the multiplex PCR reads. The data show some 110,000 distinct CDR3 sequences, more than 25% seen once. The V and J ends lost 1 base and 8 bases respectively, with 5 bases between them. The CDR3 length is 11 residues. Germline V CDR1 and CDR2: SGHDN, FVKESK. The table lists this clonotype with many counts. The antigen remains unidentified. Axillary draining lymph nodes of breast cancer patients supplied the node samples. Source material: axillary lymph node tissue. The chain joins TRBV14 to TRBJ2-5; no firm D call. The sequence was collected from a female donor with breast cancer. Some clones in this sample may be carry-over from other donors' samples. The CDR3 region is CASSQGGTQYF. As DNA, the CDR3 is TGTGCCAGCAGCCAAGGGGGAACCCAGTACTTC.